Below are 26 T cell receptor beta chains sequenced from a single sample in a study of cytomegalovirus exposure and HLA in healthy donors. A multiplex PCR was run with 60 Vbeta primers and 13 Jbeta primers. Produced via immunoSEQ multiplex PCR; TCRdb's table is partial and in-frame only. This table holds approximately 44,000 clones, under 65% found once. The sequenced sample consisted of PBMCs. The receptor set was obtained from a human donor in good health.

This clone came up a few times. This rearrangement joins TRBV5-6 to TRBJ1-1, with D maybe TRBD1 (6 bases). The germline gives CDR1 SGHDT, CDR2 YYEEEE. Trimming stripped 0 bases from V and 11 bases from J, with 14 bases between. The length of the CDR3 is 13 residues. CDR3 loop: CASSLAHRAGAFF. For the CDR3, the DNA is TGTGCCAGCAGCTTGGCCCACAGGGCAGGGGCTTTCTTT.

CDR3 loop: CASSPAPGTGNYEQYF. The CDR3 bases are TGTGCCAGCAGCCCAGCACCCGGGACAGGGAACTACGAGCAGTACTTC. The chain links TRBV5-4 to TRBJ2-7; 9 bases line up with TRBD1. The CDR3 length is 16 residues. After removal of 4 bases from V and 3 bases from J, the junction contained 11 bases not matched to a gene. The germline CDR1 and CDR2 sequences are SGHNT and YYREEE (reference sequence).

This clone was detected only once. The rearrangement links TRBV19 to TRBJ1-6; unclear D gene. The CDR3 is 16 residues long. The ends were cut back, 6 bases at V and 7 bases at J, with 19 bases in the middle. From germline, CDR1 is LNHDA and CDR2 SQIVND (reference sequence). The CDR3 protein is CASRLTAGLRNSPLHF. In nucleotides, the CDR3 is TGTGCCAGTAGACTTACAGCAGGACTGAGGAATTCACCCCTCCACTTT.

The rearrangement uses TRBV9 and TRBJ1-1, with a tentative D call TRBD1 (6 bases). This CDR3 has 14 amino acids. Per germline, CDR1 SGDLS and CDR2 YYNGEE. V gave up 2 bases and J gave up 1 base, with 9 bases separating them. The CDR3 loop reads CASSVDSGNTEAFF. The CDR3, as DNA: TGTGCCAGCAGCGTGGACAGCGGGAACACTGAAGCTTTCTTT.

This clone was seen a few times. The V call is TRBV5-6, the J call TRBJ1-1; TRBD1 matches at 9 bases. Germline CDR1 is SGHDT and CDR2 is YYEEEE. This CDR3 is built from 15 residues. The junction had 8 bases not matched to a gene; V was cut back by 3 bases and J by 5 bases. CDR3 residues: CASSSAGTGWTEAFF. CDR3 DNA sequence: TGTGCCAGCAGCTCCGCCGGGACAGGGTGGACTGAAGCTTTCTTT. The complete variable domain, with remaining parts taken from reference TRBV5-6 and TRBJ1-1, reads DAGVTQSPTHLIKTRGQQVTLRCSPKSGHDTVSWYQQALGQGPQFIFQYYEEEERQRGNFPDRFSGHQFPNYSSELNVNALLLGDSALYLCASSSAGTGWTEAFFGQGTRLTVV.

The table lists this clone with a count of one. The chain combines TRBV2 with TRBJ1-5; possible D gene TRBD1, 6 bases. V was trimmed by 5 bases and J by 2 bases, leaving 16 bases between them. Germline V gene data show CDR1 as SNHLY and CDR2 as FYNNEI. The CDR3 consists of 16 residues. In nucleotides, the CDR3 is TGTGCCAGCAGTCCCGTTGGGGGCTATGGCAATCAGCCCCAGCATTTT. Amino acids: CASSPVGGYGNQPQHF. The whole variable domain, filled in from reference TRBV2 and TRBJ1-5, reads EPEVTQTPSHQVTQMGQEVILRCVPISNHLYFYWYRQILGQKVEFLVSFYNNEISEKSEIFDDQFSVERPDGSNFTLKIRSTKLEDSAMYFCASSPVGGYGNQPQHFGDGTRLSIL.

The chain carries TRBV7-2 and TRBJ1-5; D not certain. CDR3 length: 13 amino acids. Trimming removed 1 base at V and 6 bases at J, with 7 bases between. Per the germline V gene, CDR1 is SGHTA and CDR2 is FQGNSA. The CDR3 DNA sequence: TGTGCCAGCAGCTTAGACCCGGGTCAGCCCCAGCATTTT. Amino acid sequence: CASSLDPGQPQHF.

This clone was seen a handful of times. This sequence joins TRBV30 and TRBJ1-1; the D gene is possibly TRBD1 (5 bases). Per germline, CDR1 GTSNPN and CDR2 SVGIG (reference sequence). Trimming shortened V by 4 bases and J by 8 bases, and 17 bases separated the two germline ends. The CDR3 loop spans 13 amino acids. The CDR3 nucleotides read TGTGCCTGGACCCCCTTTCCAGGGCCCGAAGCTTTCTTT. Encoded protein: CAWTPFPGPEAFF.

V gene TRBV5-8 combines with J gene TRBJ1-5, with TRBD1 matching over 8 bases. Losses at the gene ends were 8 bases for V and 4 bases for J; bases not matched to a gene: 5. CDR3 length: 13 amino acids. Germline CDR1 SGHTS, CDR2 YDEGEE. CDR3 in DNA: TGTGCCAGTCCAGGGGGCTTGAATCAGCCCCAGCATTTT. It specifies CASPGGLNQPQHF. Full variable domain (rest looked up from reference TRBV5-8 and TRBJ1-5): EAGVTQSPTHLIKTRGQQATLRCSPISGHTSVYWYQQALGLGLQFLLWYDEGEERNRGNFPPRFSGRQFPNYSSELNVNALELEDSALYLCASPGGLNQPQHFGDGTRLSIL.

The sample holds one count of this clone. The chain employs TRBV13 and TRBJ2-5; D is possibly TRBD2 (6 bases). V was trimmed by 5 bases and J by 4 bases, leaving 29 bases between them. Germline V gives CDR1 PRHDT, CDR2 FYEKMQ (reference sequence). The CDR3 runs to 19 residues. The CDR3 DNA reads TGTGCCAGCAGCCCCAGAGTGTTCGCTGGGGTAGCGCGGGGAGAGACCCAGTACTTC. Amino acid sequence: CASSPRVFAGVARGETQYF.

The chain employs TRBV28 and TRBJ1-3; D possibly corresponds to TRBD1 (6 bases). This CDR3 contains 17 residues. The V gene lost 5 bases and the J gene lost 3 bases, with 20 bases spanning the gap. From germline, CDR1 is MDHEN and CDR2 SYDVKM. The CDR3 here is CASSAPRDKSLGNTIYF. CDR3 DNA: TGTGCCAGCAGTGCCCCCCGGGACAAGTCACTTGGAAACACCATATATTTT.

In this sample, this clone turned up a few times. This chain links TRBV7-8 with TRBJ2-7, with TRBD1 matching over 10 bases. The V gene's germline CDR1 is SGHVS and CDR2 FQNEAQ. The trim removed 5 bases at V and 0 bases at J, leaving 16 bases unmatched. The CDR3 is 19 amino acids. In DNA, the CDR3 is TGTGCCAGCAGCAGGGGGGGGACAGGGGCCCTCTTAAGCTCCTACGAGCAGTACTTC. As protein: CASSRGGTGALLSSYEQYF.

This clone was observed a single time. This chain uses TRBV4-1 with TRBJ2-3; 15 positions match TRBD2. V dropped 0 bases and J dropped 2; count of bases not matched to a gene: 6. The CDR3 spans 19 residues. Per germline, CDR1 MGHRA and CDR2 YSYEKL. The CDR3 coding sequence is TGCGCCAGCAGCCAAGAATCCGGGACTAGCGGGGGGATCACAGATACGCAGTATTTT. Protein: CASSQESGTSGGITDTQYF.

CDR3 in amino acids: CASSPFSGSDTEAFF. DNA of the CDR3: TGTGCCAGCAGCCCCTTTTCAGGGTCGGACACTGAAGCTTTCTTT. The chain has TRBV4-2 and TRBJ1-1; maybe TRBD1 (5 bases). The CDR3 is made up of 15 amino acids. V was clipped by 4 bases and J by 3 bases, with 15 bases between them. From germline, CDR1 is LGHNA and CDR2 YNFKEQ.

A few counts support this clone. This chain connects TRBV11-2 to TRBJ1-5, with a tentative D call TRBD1 (5 bases). There are 14 residues in the CDR3. Germline V gives CDR1 SGHAT, CDR2 FQNNGV. Trimming took 0 bases from V and 5 from J, leaving 8 bases between them. The CDR3 region has the DNA TGTGCCAGCAGCTTAGACGGAGGGGATCAGCCCCAGCATTTT. It translates to CASSLDGGDQPQHF.

The chain carries TRBV5-8 and TRBJ1-6; possibly TRBD1 for D (6 bases). Trimming shortened V by 1 base and J by 11 bases, and 13 bases separated the two germline ends. The CDR3 sequence is 14 residues long. The V gene's germline CDR1 is SGHTS and CDR2 YDEGEE. Here the CDR3 DNA reads TGTGCCAGCAGCTTGAACAGGGTTAAGACACCCCTCCACTTT. Its translation: CASSLNRVKTPLHF.

This clone was picked up a small number of times. The V gene is TRBV5-1, the J gene TRBJ1-4; 7 nucleotides match TRBD1. J lost 4 bases, V lost 3 bases, and 0 bases had no gene match. Germline V gene sequence: CDR1 SGHRS, CDR2 YFSETQ. This CDR3 contains 13 residues. CDR3 sequence: CASSWDSNEKLFF. In nucleotides, the CDR3 is TGCGCCAGCAGCTGGGACAGTAATGAAAAACTGTTTTTT.

The V and J genes are TRBV20-1 and TRBJ2-7, with TRBD1 as a possible D gene (7 bases). This CDR3 comprises 11 residues. V shed 6 bases and J shed 7 bases, with 13 bases lying between them. Germline CDR1 and CDR2: DFQATT and SNEGSKA (reference sequence). The CDR3 spells CSARTGGEQYF. The CDR3 DNA reads TGCAGTGCCCGGACAGGAGGGGAGCAGTACTTC.

This clone was observed a single time. This chain connects TRBV19 to TRBJ1-1, with D perhaps TRBD1 (5 bases). The germline V gene encodes CDR1 LNHDA and CDR2 SQIVND (reference sequence). This CDR3 contains 13 residues. V was cut by 4 bases and J by 7 bases, with 13 bases left in between. CDR3 sequence: CASSTRTTDEAFF. The DNA for the CDR3 is TGTGCCAGTAGTACTCGGACAACTGATGAAGCTTTCTTT.

The V gene is TRBV5-1, the J gene TRBJ1-3; D remains unclear. There are 16 residues in the CDR3. With 3 bases removed from V and 0 bases from J, the gap between germline ends came to 13 bases. The germline CDR1 and CDR2 sequences are SGHRS and YFSETQ. The CDR3 DNA is TGCGCCAGCAGCTACCAGGACGGGAGCTCTGGAAACACCATATATTTT. It yields the protein CASSYQDGSSGNTIYF.

The chain recombines TRBV21-1 with TRBJ2-5; the DNA was not compared with TRBD1, the D call given in the table. TRBV21-1 is listed as a pseudogene. This CDR3 spans 15 amino acids. CDR3 sequence reads: CASQGDRGRGETQYF. The CDR3 nucleotides read TGTGCCAGCCAGGGGGACAGGGGGAGGGGAGAGACCCAGTACTTC.

The chain combines TRBV6-5 with TRBJ2-7; TRBD1 is a possible D gene (5 bases). Trimming took off 0 bases at V and 7 bases at J, with 10 bases between the two ends. Germline-derived CDR1 and CDR2 are MNHEY and SVGAGI. The CDR3 loop spans 13 amino acids. The CDR3 nucleotides read TGTGCCAGCAGTTACTCGAGTTGGACAGAGCAGTACTTC. It yields the protein CASSYSSWTEQYF.

V is TRBV5-4 and J is TRBJ2-7; 11 nucleotides line up with TRBD2. The CDR3 is 16 residues long. The V gene's germline CDR1 is SGHNT and CDR2 YYREEE (reference sequence). V was clipped by 3 bases and J by 1 base; unmatched bases: 6. The CDR3: CASSSTLAGGSYEQYF. CDR3 bases: TGTGCCAGCAGCTCGACCCTAGCGGGGGGATCCTACGAGCAGTACTTC.

This chain links TRBV2 with TRBJ2-5; possibly TRBD2 for D (5 bases). The germline V and J ends were trimmed by 5 bases and 13 bases, with 17 bases remaining between them. In germline, CDR1 is SNHLY, CDR2 FYNNEI. The CDR3 has 12 amino acids. In DNA form, the CDR3 reads TGTGCCAGCAGTTCTGAGGGCCTGAGAGGGTACTTC. Amino acids: CASSSEGLRGYF.

The chain is built from TRBV29-1 and TRBJ1-3, with D unresolved. Trimming pared 3 bases from V and 4 bases from J, leaving 4 bases between. From germline, CDR1 is SQVTM and CDR2 ANQGSEA. The CDR3 sequence is 11 residues long. Here the CDR3 DNA reads TGCAGCGTTGACAGGGGAAACACCATATATTTT. It specifies CSVDRGNTIYF.

In this sample, this clone turned up a few times. The gene calls are TRBV4-3 and TRBJ2-3, with D perhaps matching TRBD2 (6 bases). CDR3 length equals 15 residues. Trimming pared 3 bases from V and 0 bases from J, leaving 10 bases between. Germline CDR1 LGHNA, CDR2 YSLEER. The CDR3 DNA sequence: TGCGCCAGCAGCCATACCGGGACTAGCACAGATACGCAGTATTTT. Translated: CASSHTGTSTDTQYF.